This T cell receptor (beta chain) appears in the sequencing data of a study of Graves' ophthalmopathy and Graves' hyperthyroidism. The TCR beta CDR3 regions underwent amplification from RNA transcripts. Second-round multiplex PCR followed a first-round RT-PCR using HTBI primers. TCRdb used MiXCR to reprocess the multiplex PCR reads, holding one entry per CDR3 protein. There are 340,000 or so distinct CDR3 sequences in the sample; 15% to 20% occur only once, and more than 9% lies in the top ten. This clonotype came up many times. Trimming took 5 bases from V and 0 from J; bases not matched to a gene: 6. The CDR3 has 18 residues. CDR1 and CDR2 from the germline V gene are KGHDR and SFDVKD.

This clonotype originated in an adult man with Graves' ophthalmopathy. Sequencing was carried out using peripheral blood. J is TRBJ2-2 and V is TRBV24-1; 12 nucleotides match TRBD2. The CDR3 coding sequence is TGTGCCACCAGTGGGACTAGCGGGACGTACGCGAACACCGGGGAGCTGTTTTTT. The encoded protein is CATSGTSGTYANTGELFF.